The 2 T cell receptor beta chains listed next were all sequenced from one sample in a study of blood T cells in healthy people across ages. For the second PCR, which ran for 7 to 11 cycles, a sample-barcoded 5' primer and a J-beta primer mix were used. TCRdb itself ran the 5' RACE reads through MiXCR, one entry per CDR3 protein. The sample yields 1.6 million or so distinct CDR3 sequences, about 32% seen once. The sample comprised blood. These receptors were taken from a woman aged 25-40 years in good health.

The rearrangement joins TRBV7-6 to TRBJ2-2; D unclear. Germline CDR1 SGHVS, CDR2 FNYEAQ. V was cut by 3 bases and J by 0 bases, with 8 bases left in between. CDR3 length: 15 amino acids. CDR3 residues: CASSFSPSNTGELFF. In DNA, the CDR3 is TGTGCCAGCAGCTTTAGCCCATCGAACACCGGGGAGCTGTTTTTT.

The chain employs TRBV30 and TRBJ2-5; 12 bases fit TRBD2. The CDR3 length is 16 residues. With 1 base clipped from V and 5 bases from J, the junction kept 8 bases outside the gene matches. CDR1 is GTSNPN, CDR2 SVGIG, per germline (reference sequence). This chain's CDR3 is CAWSDPLAGGAETQYF. In DNA, the CDR3 is TGTGCCTGGAGTGACCCACTAGCGGGGGGTGCGGAGACCCAGTACTTC.